This T cell receptor beta chain derives from a study of vaccination and CD4 T cells after COVID-19. In the study overall: Overlapping SARS-CoV-2, HCoV-NL63, HCoV-OC43 and HCoV-229E spike peptides were used to stimulate cells. The study's findings and limits: Of the reactive clones in convalescent patients, a median 86.3% showed up only post-vaccination.

The Oncomine TCR Beta short-read assay sequenced DNA from cultured CD4+ T cells. TCRdb reanalysed the PCR reads using MiXCR and keeps one entry per CDR3 protein. The sample has around 20,000 distinct CDR3 sequences; approximately 56% are singletons. In its sample, this clonotype was seen once. Its antigen is undetermined. Treatment: approximately 9-day PBMC culture with coronavirus spike peptide pools or control peptides (ViraFEST assay). ViraFEST expanded antigen-specific T cells with peptide pools, then sequenced TCRs. V dropped 8 bases and J dropped 0 bases, with 17 bases sitting between them. The CDR3 has 16 amino acids. CDR1 and CDR2 from the germline V gene are WSHSY and SAAADI.

The sample here was CD4+ T cells from blood, cultured in vitro, taken after SARS-CoV-2 vaccination. The receptor was derived from a human donor who received a COVID-19 vaccine. The chain carries TRBV10-2 and TRBJ1-3; D might be TRBD1 (6 bases). The CDR3 sequence: CASGFKGGFSGNTIYF. DNA of the CDR3: TGCGCCAGCGGTTTCAAAGGGGGATTCTCTGGAAACACCATATATTTT.